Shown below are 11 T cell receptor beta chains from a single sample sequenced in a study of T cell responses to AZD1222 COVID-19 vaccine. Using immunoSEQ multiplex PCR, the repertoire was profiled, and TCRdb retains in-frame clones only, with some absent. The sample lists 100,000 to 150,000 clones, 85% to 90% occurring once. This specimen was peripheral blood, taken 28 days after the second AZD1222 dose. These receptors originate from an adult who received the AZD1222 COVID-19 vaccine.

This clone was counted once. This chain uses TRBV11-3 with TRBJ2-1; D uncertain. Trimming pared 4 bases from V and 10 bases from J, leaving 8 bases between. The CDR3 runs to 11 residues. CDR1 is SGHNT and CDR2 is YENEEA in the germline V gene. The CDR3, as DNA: TGTGCCAGCAGCTCGGAGCGAGAGCAGTTCTTC. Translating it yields CASSSEREQFF.

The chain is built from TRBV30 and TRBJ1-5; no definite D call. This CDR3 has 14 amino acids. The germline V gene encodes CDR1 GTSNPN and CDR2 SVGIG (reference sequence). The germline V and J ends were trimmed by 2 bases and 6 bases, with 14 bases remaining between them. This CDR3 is CAWSTEGISQPQHF. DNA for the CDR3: TGTGCCTGGAGTACCGAAGGGATCTCTCAGCCCCAGCATTTT.

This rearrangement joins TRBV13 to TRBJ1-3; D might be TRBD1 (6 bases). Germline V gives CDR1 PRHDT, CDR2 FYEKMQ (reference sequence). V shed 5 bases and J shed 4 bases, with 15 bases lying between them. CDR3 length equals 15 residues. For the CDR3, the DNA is TGTGCCAGCAGCCCCTCGGGGGGCAAGGGAAACACCATATATTTT. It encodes CASSPSGGKGNTIYF.

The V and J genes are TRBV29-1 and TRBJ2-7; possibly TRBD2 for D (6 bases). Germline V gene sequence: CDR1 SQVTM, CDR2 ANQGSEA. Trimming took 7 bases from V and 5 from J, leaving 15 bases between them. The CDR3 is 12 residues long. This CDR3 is CSADGGLNEQYF. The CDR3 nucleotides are TGCAGCGCGGACGGGGGACTGAACGAGCAGTACTTC.

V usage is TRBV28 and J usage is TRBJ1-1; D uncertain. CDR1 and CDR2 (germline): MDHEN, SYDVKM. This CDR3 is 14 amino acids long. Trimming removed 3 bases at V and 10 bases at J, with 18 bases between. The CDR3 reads CASSLGGPRSRAFF. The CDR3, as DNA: TGTGCCAGCAGTTTGGGAGGACCCCGTAGTAGAGCTTTCTTT.

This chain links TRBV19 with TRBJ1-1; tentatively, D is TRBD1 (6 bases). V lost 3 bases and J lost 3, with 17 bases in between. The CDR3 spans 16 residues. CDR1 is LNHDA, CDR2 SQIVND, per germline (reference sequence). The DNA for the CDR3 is TGTGCCAGTAGTATGGACAGTCCTCCGATGGACACTGAAGCTTTCTTT. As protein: CASSMDSPPMDTEAFF.

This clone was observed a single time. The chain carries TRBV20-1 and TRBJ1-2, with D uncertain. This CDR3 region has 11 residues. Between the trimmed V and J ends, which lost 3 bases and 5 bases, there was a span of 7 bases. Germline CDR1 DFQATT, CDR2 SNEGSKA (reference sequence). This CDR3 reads CSASEEYGYTF. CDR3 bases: TGCAGTGCTAGTGAGGAGTATGGCTACACCTTC.

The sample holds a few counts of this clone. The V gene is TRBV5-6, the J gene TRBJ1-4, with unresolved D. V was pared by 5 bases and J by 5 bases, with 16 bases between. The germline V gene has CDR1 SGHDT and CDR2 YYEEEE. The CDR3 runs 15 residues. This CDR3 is CASSQDPGPNEKLFF. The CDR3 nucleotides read TGTGCCAGCAGTCAAGATCCCGGCCCGAATGAAAAACTGTTTTTT.

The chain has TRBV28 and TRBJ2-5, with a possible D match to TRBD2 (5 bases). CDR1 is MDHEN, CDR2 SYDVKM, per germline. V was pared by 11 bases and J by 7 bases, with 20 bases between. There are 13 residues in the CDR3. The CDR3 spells CAARTAGRGTQYF. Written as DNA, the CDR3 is TGTGCCGCAAGAACAGCCGGTCGGGGGACCCAGTACTTC.

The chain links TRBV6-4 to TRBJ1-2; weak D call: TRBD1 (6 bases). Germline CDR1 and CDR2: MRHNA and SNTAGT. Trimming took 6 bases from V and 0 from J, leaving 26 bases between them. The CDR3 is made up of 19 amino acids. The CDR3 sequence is CASRGPGQPIEPPNYGYTF. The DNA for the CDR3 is TGTGCCAGCAGGGGACCCGGACAGCCGATCGAACCGCCTAACTATGGCTACACCTTC.

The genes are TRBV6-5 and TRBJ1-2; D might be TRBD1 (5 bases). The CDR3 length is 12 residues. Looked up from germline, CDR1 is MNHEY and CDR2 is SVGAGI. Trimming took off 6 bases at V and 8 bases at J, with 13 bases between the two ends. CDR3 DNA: TGTGCCAGCAGGGGGACCGTCGGGGGCTACACCTTC. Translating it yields CASRGTVGGYTF.